What follows is one T cell receptor beta chain and its context. Its antigen has not been determined. Sequencing used a NextSeq 550. The Human TCR Profiling Kit (MiLaboratory) was used to make UMI-labeled 5' RACE TRB cDNA libraries. cDNA synthesis used the entire amount of extracted RNA, and PCR amplification then used the entire amount of cDNA produced. Libraries were prepared in parallel with an identical number of PCR cycles. On the authors' methods: With a requirement of at least two reads per UMI, MIGEC and MiXCR extracted about 50,000 +/- 10,000 unique UMI-labeled TRB cDNA molecules per library. An average of approximately 40,000 +/- 10,000 functional in-frame TRB CDR3 nucleotide clonotypes without stop codons was found per library. After downsampling to 5000 UMI-labeled TRB molecules per sample, diversity metrics, including normalized Shannon-Wiener and Chao1, were computed in VDJtools. VDJtools computed clonotype-size-weighted physicochemical properties of the central five CDR3 residues: interaction energy, strength, volume and Kidera factor 4. Each CDR3 protein sequence appears as one entry after TCRdb reprocessed the reads, and no DNA is included. For this entry, the V and J calls and clone size follow TCRdb and not the study's own pipeline. The table for this sample shows some 140,000 distinct CDR3 sequences. 0.41% of the sample belongs to the ten largest clones.

Taken from cysteine to phenylalanine, the CDR3 has 18 residues. The record lacks a DNA sequence. These data are taken from a study of CXCR3-negative and CXCR3-positive naive CD8 T cells (dated by TCRdb to about 2019). At the level of the whole study: In total, some 140 million TRB reads were obtained, which works out to roughly 1.5 +/- 0.3 million reads per library. Diversity and physicochemical repertoire analyses covered under twelve donors pooled from two independent experiments. Naive subsets from about five donors and memory cells from 3 donors were included in the TRBV-TRBJ cluster analysis.

Beyond this particular receptor, the publication reports: Within the same donor, TRBV-TRBJ usage looked similar between naive CXCR3-negative and CXCR3-positive cells, but memory cells had distinct patterns. Repertoire diversity was comparably high in both naive subsets but much lower in memory CD8+ T cells. TRB CDR3s from CXCR3-positive naive cells showed higher hydrophobicity (lower Kidera factor 4), lower energy, and higher strength and volume indices than CXCR3-negative naive cells. Because surface CD5, which is linked to self-reactivity in mice, was comparable between the naive subsets, TCR interaction strength was also inferred from the physicochemical properties of TRB CDR3s. Freshly isolated PBMCs were used for most assays because CXCR3 expression went down partially after cryopreservation.

Each CD8+ T cell subset was flow-sorted in triplicate, and some 300,000 cells per subset were placed directly into RLT lysis buffer. Naive CD8+ T cells were defined stringently as CD45RO-CCR7+CD27+CD95- to exclude memory contaminants. Peripheral blood mononuclear cells were isolated from buffy coats by standard density gradient centrifugation. A FACSAria III was used to flow-sort naive CD8+ T cells into CXCR3-negative and CXCR3-positive populations. Total RNA was extracted from sorted cells using an RNeasy Mini Kit. This TCR derives from a human donor in good health. Some clones in this sample may be carry-over from other donors' samples. The sequence links TRBV23-1 to TRBJ1-5; the D gene TCRdb calls, TRBD1, cannot be checked with no DNA. TRBV23-1 is recorded as an ORF, its role being uncertain. Sequenced material: naive CXCR3+ CD8+ T cells from blood. The cell subset or site label, read with the paper, signifies: CD45RO-CCR7+CD27+CD95- naive CD8+ T cells expressing CXCR3 (TNR3+). The CDR3 is CASRLSGQGDYSNQPQHF.